This TCR beta chain was obtained from a study of STAT5B mutations in CD4+ large granular lymphocyte leukemia (dated by TCRdb to about 2022). The study in broad terms: Among the healthy controls, the CDR3 'QG' motif was associated with a particular HLA allele. Flow cytometry on FACSCanto II or FACSVerse confirmed that purified fractions exceeded 95% purity among lymphocytes. TCRbeta repertoires of CD4+ T-cell large granular lymphocyte leukemia patients were compared with those of healthy blood donors.

A few counts support this clone. What antigen it recognizes has not been identified. There are no base qualities to consult, and no much larger clone falls within one base. The healthy controls were 30 to 45 blood donors, and the buffy coats of these donors were supplied by the Finnish Red Cross blood service. All TCR-sequenced material derived from peripheral blood: patient blood samples and healthy donor buffy coats. Peripheral blood mononuclear cells were isolated by Ficoll-Hypaque gradient centrifugation. CD4+ cells were purified magnetically from the buffy coats of healthy controls. The Gentra Puregene Cell and Tissue kit was used for genomic DNA extraction, and quantification was performed on a Qubit 2.0 fluorometer. Overall study results and their limits: Compared with healthy CD4+ repertoires, CD4-sorted patient repertoires appeared more clonal, and this difference remained even after the putative leukemic clones were removed. TRBV06-family usage was enriched among the top patient clones (8/27) compared with healthy controls (2/35). Data were not HLA-matched; higher clonality in CD4+ versus CD8+ T-LGLL could reflect the relatively small sample size. Main leukemic clonotypes were private to each patient, although under 30% appeared at low frequency in other patients' non-leukemic repertoires.

The immunoSEQ assay at survey resolution was applied to genomic DNA for sequencing of TCRbeta rearrangements. The published analysis was carried out like this. In the TCR sequencing data, the lowest productive clonotype frequency that could be detected was 2.59 x 10-5. Analyses included only productive TCRbeta rearrangements, meaning complete and in-frame sequences. Sample clonality was computed as Simpson clonality in the immunoSEQ Analyzer version 3.0. Based on frequency, clones were grouped as very rare, small, medium, large (1-20%) or hyperexpanded (>20%). Generation probabilities were estimated with OLGA 1.2.3, V-gene circos plots were made with VDJtools, specificities were searched in VDJdb, and CDR3 motifs were identified with GLIPH. TCRdb re-hosts the immuneACCESS table, in-frame sequences only. Its copies lack some clones; in the studies checked, an unresolved V gene accounts for under half of them, and the cause for the rest is not known. That table gives V, J and clone size, and the DNA gave D and trimming. The sample includes around 34,000 clones, with 70% to 90% observed a single time. Less than 4.5% of the sample is taken by the ten largest.

The cysteine opens and the phenylalanine closes a CDR3 of 12 amino acids. Only CDR3 DNA is held: 36 bases, read in frame from base 1. V loses 5 bases, J loses 0 bases, and the germline ends lie 5 bases apart. CDR1 SGHRS and CDR2 YFSETQ were looked up in the germline V gene. Sequencing was done on a sample of CD4+ T cells from blood buffy coats. The sequence came from a human donor in good health. This chain joins TRBV5-1 to TRBJ1-1, with a tentative D gene TRBD1 over 5 matching bases. At the DNA level, the sequence is TGCGCCAGCAGGGGACTGAACACTGAAGCTTTCTTT. Its translation is CASRGLNTEAFF.